This TCR beta chain was recovered during a study of T-cell memory formation after mild COVID-19. The wider study: For the most part, TCR clusters were specific to one donor.

The authors produced TCR alpha and TCR beta cDNA libraries with sample barcodes and UMIs by 5'RACE using constant-segment primers. TCRdb ran MiXCR on the 5' RACE reads and lists one entry per CDR3 protein. The table records about 320,000 distinct CDR3 sequences, roughly an eighth of them present only once. This clonotype occurred a few times. Germline values: CDR1 SGHRS, CDR2 YFSETQ. The CDR3 is 15 residues long. The V end was cut by 0 bases, the J end by 8 bases, with 12 bases between. This chain connects TRBV5-1 to TRBJ1-6; D uncertain. This TCR derives from a man aged 18-30 years who had mild COVID-19 (a few samples of this study predate the infection). Cell type and time point are not known. The specimen sequenced was PBMCs or a T cell subset sorted from them (not recorded which). The CDR3 DNA reads as TGCGCCAGCAGCTTGGGGGTGGGAAAGGATTCACCCCTCCACTTT. Protein sequence: CASSLGVGKDSPLHF.